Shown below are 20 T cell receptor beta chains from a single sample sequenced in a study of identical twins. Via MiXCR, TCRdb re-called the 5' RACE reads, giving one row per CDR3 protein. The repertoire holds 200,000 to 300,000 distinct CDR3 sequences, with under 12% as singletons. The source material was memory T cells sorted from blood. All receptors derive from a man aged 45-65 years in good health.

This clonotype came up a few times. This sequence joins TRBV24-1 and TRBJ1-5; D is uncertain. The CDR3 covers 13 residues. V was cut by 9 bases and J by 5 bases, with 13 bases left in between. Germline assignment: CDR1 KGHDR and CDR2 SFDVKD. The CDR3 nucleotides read TGTGCCACCCAGCTGGGTCTGGATCAGCCCCAGCATTTT. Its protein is CATQLGLDQPQHF.

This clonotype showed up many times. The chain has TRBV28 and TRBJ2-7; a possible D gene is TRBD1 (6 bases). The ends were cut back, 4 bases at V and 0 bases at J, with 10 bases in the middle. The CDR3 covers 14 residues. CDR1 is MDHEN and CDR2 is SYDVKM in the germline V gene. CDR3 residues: CASSSGDISYEQYF. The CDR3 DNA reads TGTGCCAGCAGTTCAGGGGACATCTCCTACGAGCAGTACTTC. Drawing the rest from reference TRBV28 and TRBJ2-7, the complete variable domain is DVKVTQSSRYLVKRTGEKVFLECVQDMDHENMFWYRQDPGLGLRLIYFSYDVKMKEKGDIPEGYSVSREKKERFSLILESASTNQTSMYLCASSSGDISYEQYFGPGTRLTVT.

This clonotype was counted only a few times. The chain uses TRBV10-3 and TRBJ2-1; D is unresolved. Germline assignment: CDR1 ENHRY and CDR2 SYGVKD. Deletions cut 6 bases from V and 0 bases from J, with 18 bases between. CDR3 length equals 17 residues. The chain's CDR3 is CAISSQRRLSSYNEQFF. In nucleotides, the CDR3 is TGTGCCATCAGCTCCCAGCGACGGCTGAGCTCCTACAATGAGCAGTTCTTC.

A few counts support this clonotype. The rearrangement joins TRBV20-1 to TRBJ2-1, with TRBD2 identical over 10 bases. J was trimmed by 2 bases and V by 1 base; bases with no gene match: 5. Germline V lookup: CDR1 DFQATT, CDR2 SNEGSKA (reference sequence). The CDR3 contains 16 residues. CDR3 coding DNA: TGCAGTGCTAGAGGAAAAGCGGGGGGGCCCTACAATGAGCAGTTCTTC. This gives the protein CSARGKAGGPYNEQFF.

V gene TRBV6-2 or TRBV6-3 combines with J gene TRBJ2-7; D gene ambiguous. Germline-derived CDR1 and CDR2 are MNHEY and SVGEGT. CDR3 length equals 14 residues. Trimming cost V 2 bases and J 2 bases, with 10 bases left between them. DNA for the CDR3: TGTGCCAGCAGTTACCTGCCACTTACCTACGAGCAGTACTTC. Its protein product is CASSYLPLTYEQYF.

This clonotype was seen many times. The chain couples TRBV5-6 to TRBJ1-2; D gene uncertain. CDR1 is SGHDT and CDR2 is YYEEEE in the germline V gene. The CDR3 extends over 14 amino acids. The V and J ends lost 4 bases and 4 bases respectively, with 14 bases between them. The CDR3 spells CASSLLDLRYGYTF. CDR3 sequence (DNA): TGTGCCAGCAGCCTTCTCGACCTTCGCTATGGCTACACCTTC.

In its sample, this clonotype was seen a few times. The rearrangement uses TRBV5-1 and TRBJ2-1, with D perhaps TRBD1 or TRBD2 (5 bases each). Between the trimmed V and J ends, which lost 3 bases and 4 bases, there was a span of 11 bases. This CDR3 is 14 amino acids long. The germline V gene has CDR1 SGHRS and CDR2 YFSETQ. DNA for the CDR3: TGCGCCAGCAGCTCGAGGGGAACATACAATGAGCAGTTCTTC. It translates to CASSSRGTYNEQFF.

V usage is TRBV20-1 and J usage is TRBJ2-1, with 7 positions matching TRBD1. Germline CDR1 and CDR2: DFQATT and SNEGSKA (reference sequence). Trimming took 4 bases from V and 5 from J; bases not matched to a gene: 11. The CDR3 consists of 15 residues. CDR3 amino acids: CSATRQGRLDNEQFF. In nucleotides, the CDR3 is TGCAGTGCTACCCGACAGGGTAGGTTGGACAATGAGCAGTTCTTC.

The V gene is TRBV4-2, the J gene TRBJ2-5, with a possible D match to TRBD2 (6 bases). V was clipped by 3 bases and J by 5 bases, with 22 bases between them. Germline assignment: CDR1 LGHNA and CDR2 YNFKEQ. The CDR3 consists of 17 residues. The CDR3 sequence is CASSQTLSGVNLETQYF. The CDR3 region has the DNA TGTGCCAGCAGCCAGACCCTTAGCGGAGTCAATTTGGAGACCCAGTACTTC.

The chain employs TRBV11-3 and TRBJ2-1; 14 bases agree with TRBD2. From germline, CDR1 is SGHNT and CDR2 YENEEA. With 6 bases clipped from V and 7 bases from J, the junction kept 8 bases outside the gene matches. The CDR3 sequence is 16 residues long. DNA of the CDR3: TGTGCCAGCAGTTTGAGCGGGACTAGCGGGAGTAATGAGCAGTTCTTC. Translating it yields CASSLSGTSGSNEQFF.

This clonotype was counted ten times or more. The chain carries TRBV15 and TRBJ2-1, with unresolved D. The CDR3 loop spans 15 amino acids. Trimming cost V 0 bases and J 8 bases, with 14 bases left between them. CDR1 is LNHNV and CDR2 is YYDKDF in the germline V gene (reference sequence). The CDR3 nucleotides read TGTGCCACCAGCAGAGATCCCACAGCGATCGATGAGCAGTTCTTC. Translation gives CATSRDPTAIDEQFF.

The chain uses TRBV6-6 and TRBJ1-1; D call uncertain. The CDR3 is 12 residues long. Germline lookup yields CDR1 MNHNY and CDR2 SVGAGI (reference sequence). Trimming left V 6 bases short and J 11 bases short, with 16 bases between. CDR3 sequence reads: CASSLPGGEAFF. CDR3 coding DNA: TGTGCCAGCAGCCTCCCCGGCGGGGAGGCTTTCTTT.

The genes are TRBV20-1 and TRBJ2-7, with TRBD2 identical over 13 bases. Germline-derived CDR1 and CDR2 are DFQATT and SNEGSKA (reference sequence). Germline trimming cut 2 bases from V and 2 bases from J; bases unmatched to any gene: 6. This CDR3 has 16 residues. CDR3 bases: TGCAGTGCTAGAACTAGCGGGAGGGCAAGGACCTACGAGCAGTACTTC. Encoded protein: CSARTSGRARTYEQYF.

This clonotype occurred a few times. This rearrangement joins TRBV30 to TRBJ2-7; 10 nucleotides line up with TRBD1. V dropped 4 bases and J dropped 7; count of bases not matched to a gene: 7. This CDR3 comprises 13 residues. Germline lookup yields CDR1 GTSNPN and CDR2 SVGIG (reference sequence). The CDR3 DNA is TGTGCCTGGAATCGACAGGGGGCGGGGGAGCAGTACTTC. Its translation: CAWNRQGAGEQYF.

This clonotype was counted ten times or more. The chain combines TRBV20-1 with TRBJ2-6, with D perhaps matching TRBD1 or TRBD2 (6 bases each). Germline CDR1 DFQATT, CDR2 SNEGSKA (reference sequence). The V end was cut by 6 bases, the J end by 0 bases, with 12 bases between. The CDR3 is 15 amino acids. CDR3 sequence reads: CSAPEGGSGANVLTF. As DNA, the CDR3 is TGCAGTGCCCCCGAGGGGGGCTCTGGGGCCAACGTCCTGACTTTC.

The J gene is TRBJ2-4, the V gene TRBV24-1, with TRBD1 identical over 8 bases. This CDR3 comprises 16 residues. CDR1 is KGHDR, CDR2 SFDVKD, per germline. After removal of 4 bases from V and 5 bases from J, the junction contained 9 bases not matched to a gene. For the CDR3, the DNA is TGTGCCACCAGTGACCCGACAGGGGACTCCCAAAACATTCAGTACTTC. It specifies CATSDPTGDSQNIQYF.

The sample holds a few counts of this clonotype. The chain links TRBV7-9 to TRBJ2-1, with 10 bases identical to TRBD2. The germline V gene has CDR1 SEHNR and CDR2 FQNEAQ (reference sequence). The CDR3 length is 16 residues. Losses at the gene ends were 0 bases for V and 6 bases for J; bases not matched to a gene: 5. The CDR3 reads CASSLAQGLALNEQFF. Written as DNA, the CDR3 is TGTGCCAGCAGCTTAGCGCAGGGACTAGCGCTCAATGAGCAGTTCTTC.

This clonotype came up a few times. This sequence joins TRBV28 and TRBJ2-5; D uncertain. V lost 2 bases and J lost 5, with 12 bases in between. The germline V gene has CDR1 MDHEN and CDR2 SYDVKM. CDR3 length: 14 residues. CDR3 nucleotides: TGTGCCAGCAGTTTACCCTCCCTATTGGAGACCCAGTACTTC. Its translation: CASSLPSLLETQYF. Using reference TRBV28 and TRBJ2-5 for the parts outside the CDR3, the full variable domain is DVKVTQSSRYLVKRTGEKVFLECVQDMDHENMFWYRQDPGLGLRLIYFSYDVKMKEKGDIPEGYSVSREKKERFSLILESASTNQTSMYLCASSLPSLLETQYFGPGTRLLVL.

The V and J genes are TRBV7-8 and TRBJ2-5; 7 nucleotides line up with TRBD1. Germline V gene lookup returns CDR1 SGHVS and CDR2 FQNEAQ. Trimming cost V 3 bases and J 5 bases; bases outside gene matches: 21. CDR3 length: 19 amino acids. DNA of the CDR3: TGTGCCAGCAGCTTTCGGCCGAGACAGGGAATAGGCACTCGGGAGACCCAGTACTTC. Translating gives CASSFRPRQGIGTRETQYF.

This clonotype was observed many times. The CDR3 DNA is TGTGCCAGCAGTTACTCCGGGACAGGCTTCTCCTACGAGCAGTACTTC. Its translation is CASSYSGTGFSYEQYF. The chain links TRBV6-5 to TRBJ2-7; 8 bases match TRBD1. The CDR3 extends over 16 amino acids. V lost 0 bases to trimming and J lost 0 bases; unmatched junction nucleotides: 4. Germline CDR1 reads MNHEY; CDR2 reads SVGAGI.